Shown below are 11 T cell receptor beta chains from a single sample sequenced in a study of CD8+CD57+ T cells in acquired aplastic anemia. Genomic DNA templated the TCR beta VDJ and CDR3 profiling. TCRdb re-called the reads through MiXCR, storing one row per CDR3 protein. The sample lists hundreds of thousands of distinct CDR3 sequences, around 72% occurring once. Specimen: sorted CD4+, CD8+, or CD8+CD57+ T cells (not recorded which) from PBMCs. These receptors came from a human donor in good health, serving as a control.

Ten or more counts support this clonotype. This sequence joins TRBV7-3 and TRBJ2-3; 12 bases match TRBD2. The V gene end was trimmed by 1 base and the J gene end by 1 base; junction bases not matched to a gene: 9. Germline CDR1 is SGHTA and CDR2 is FQGTGA. There are 19 residues in the CDR3. The CDR3 sequence is CASSLIASGGAYGTDTQYF. The CDR3 DNA reads as TGTGCCAGCAGCTTAATTGCTAGCGGGGGGGCCTATGGCACAGATACGCAGTATTTT.

The chain carries TRBV29-1 and TRBJ1-2, with a tentative D call TRBD1 (6 bases). This CDR3 spans 12 amino acids. V was cut by 8 bases and J by 5 bases, with 15 bases left in between. CDR1 and CDR2 from the germline V gene are SQVTM and ANQGSEA. The DNA for the CDR3 is TGCAGCTTTGGGGGCGAAGAATATGGCTACACCTTC. Translated: CSFGGEEYGYTF.

V is TRBV7-2 and J is TRBJ1-2, with 7 bases aligning to TRBD1. This CDR3 is 14 amino acids long. V lost 1 base, J lost 9 bases, and 8 bases stayed unmatched. Looked up from germline, CDR1 is SGHTA and CDR2 is FQGNSA. CDR3 sequence: CASSLEGGGQRYTF. In DNA form, the CDR3 reads TGTGCCAGCAGCTTAGAGGGAGGGGGCCAGCGCTACACCTTC.

The chain links TRBV24-1 to TRBJ1-1; perhaps TRBD1 as D (6 bases). CDR1 is KGHDR, CDR2 SFDVKD, per germline. CDR3 length equals 16 residues. Trimming left V 8 bases short and J 3 bases short, with 21 bases between. As DNA, the CDR3 is TGTGCCACCACTGAGGTCGGGGGGCGTGGGGACACTGAAGCTTTCTTT. It translates to CATTEVGGRGDTEAFF.

This rearrangement joins TRBV12-3 or TRBV12-4 to TRBJ1-6; D might be TRBD1 (5 bases). CDR3 length equals 15 residues. V lost 9 bases to trimming and J lost 7 bases, with 19 bases between them. The CDR3: CASSREGSWNSPLHF. As DNA, the CDR3 is TGTGCCAGTAGCCGGGAGGGGTCATGGAATTCACCCCTCCACTTT.

The chain joins TRBV12-5 to TRBJ2-5; D is perhaps TRBD1 or TRBD2 (5 bases each). The CDR3 length is 15 residues. Germline loops: CDR1 LGHNT, CDR2 FRNRAP. The CDR3 region is CASSLVPGAEETQYF. In DNA form, the CDR3 reads TGTGCCAGCAGTTTAGTCCCCGGGGCCGAAGAGACCCAGTACTTC.

The chain joins TRBV5-1 to TRBJ2-2, with D possibly being TRBD2 (5 bases). This CDR3 region has 15 residues. The germline gives CDR1 SGHRS, CDR2 YFSETQ. Trimming cost V 3 bases and J 4 bases, with 13 bases left between them. CDR3 in DNA: TGCGCCAGCAGCTCGGCGGGCGGATTCACCGGGGAGCTGTTTTTT. This sequence encodes CASSSAGGFTGELFF.

V usage is TRBV12-3 or TRBV12-4 and J usage is TRBJ1-5; D is ambiguous. Trimming left V 3 bases short and J 3 bases short, with 6 bases between. There are 13 residues in the CDR3. DNA for the CDR3: TGTGCCAGCAGTTTGTCGTTCAATCAGCCCCAGCATTTT. This codes for CASSLSFNQPQHF.

This clonotype has a single count. The chain is built from TRBV25-1 and TRBJ1-1, with no clear D. Germline V gene data show CDR1 as MGHDK and CDR2 as SYGVNS. CDR3 length equals 14 residues. V lost 6 bases and J 10 bases, leaving 21 bases between the germline ends. The CDR3 region is CASRQPRESGIAFF. The CDR3 DNA sequence: TGTGCCAGCAGACAACCCCGGGAATCCGGGATAGCTTTCTTT.

On this clonotype itself: A read error may explain this, as a much larger clone is one base away. The CDR3 end shows no conserved phenylalanine or tryptophan, and so a read error is likely. V is TRBV29-1 and J is TRBJ1-2; D may be TRBD1 (5 bases). CDR3 length: 13 residues. The V end was cut by 0 bases, the J end by 8 bases, with 13 bases between. The germline gives CDR1 SQVTM, CDR2 ANQGSEA. CDR3 sequence: CSVEEGPWTGYTS. CDR3 DNA: TGCAGCGTTGAAGAGGGGCCCTGGACGGGCTACACCTCC.

A note on this clonotype: No conserved phenylalanine or tryptophan ends this CDR3, so it is likely a read error. The DNA is omitted, as the CDR3 cannot be located on it reliably, and the CDR3 follows TCRdb's listing. The chain recombines TRBV2 with TRBJ1-2. The length of the CDR3 is 13 amino acids, counting both ends. CDR1 is SNHLY and CDR2 is FYNNEI in the germline V gene. The CDR3 here is CASSVERQPGGYT.